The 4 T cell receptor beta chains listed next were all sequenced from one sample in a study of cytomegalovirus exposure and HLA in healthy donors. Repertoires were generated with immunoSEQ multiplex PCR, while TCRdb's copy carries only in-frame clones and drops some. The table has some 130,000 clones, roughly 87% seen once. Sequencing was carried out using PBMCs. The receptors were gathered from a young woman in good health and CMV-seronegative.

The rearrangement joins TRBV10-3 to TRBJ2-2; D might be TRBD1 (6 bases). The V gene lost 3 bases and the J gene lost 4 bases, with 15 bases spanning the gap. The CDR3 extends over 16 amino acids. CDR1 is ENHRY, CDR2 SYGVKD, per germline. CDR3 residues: CAISENTGILTGELFF. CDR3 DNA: TGTGCCATCAGTGAAAACACAGGGATACTCACCGGGGAGCTGTTTTTT.

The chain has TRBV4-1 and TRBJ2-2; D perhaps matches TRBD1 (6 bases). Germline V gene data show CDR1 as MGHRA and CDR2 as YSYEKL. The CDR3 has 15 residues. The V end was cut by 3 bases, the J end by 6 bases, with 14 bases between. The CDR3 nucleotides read TGCGCCAGCAGCCAGGGACCAGAGGGGGCCGGGGAGCTGTTTTTT. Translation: CASSQGPEGAGELFF.

CDR3 protein: CASSQDLEGAEAFF. CDR3 sequence (DNA): TGCGCCAGCAGCCAAGATCTAGAAGGGGCTGAAGCTTTCTTT. This chain links TRBV4-1 with TRBJ1-1; D is perhaps TRBD1 (5 bases). V was trimmed by 0 bases and J by 6 bases, leaving 11 bases between them. Germline V gene data show CDR1 as MGHRA and CDR2 as YSYEKL. The CDR3 runs 14 residues.

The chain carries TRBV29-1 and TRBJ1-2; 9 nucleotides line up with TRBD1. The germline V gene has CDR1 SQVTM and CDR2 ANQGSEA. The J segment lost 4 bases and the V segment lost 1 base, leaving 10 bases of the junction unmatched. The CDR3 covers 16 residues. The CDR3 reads CSVEVYRGLSVYGYTF. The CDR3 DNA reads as TGCAGCGTTGAAGTTTACAGGGGGCTAAGTGTCTATGGCTACACCTTC.